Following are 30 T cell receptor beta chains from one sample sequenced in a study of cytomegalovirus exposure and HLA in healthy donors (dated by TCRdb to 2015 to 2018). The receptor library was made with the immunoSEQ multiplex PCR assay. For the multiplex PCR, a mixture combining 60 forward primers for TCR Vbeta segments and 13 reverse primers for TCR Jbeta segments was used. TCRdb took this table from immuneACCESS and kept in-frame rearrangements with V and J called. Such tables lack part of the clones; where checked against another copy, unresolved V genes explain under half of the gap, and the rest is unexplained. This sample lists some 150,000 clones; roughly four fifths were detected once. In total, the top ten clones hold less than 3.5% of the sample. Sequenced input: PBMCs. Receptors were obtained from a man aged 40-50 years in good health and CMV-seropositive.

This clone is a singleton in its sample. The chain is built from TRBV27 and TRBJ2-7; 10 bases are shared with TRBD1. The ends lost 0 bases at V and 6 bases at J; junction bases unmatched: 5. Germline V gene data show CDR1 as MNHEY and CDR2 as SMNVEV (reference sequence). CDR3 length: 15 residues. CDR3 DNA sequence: TGTGCCAGCAGTTTATCGAGGGACAGGGGCAGCGAGCAGTACTTC. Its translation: CASSLSRDRGSEQYF.

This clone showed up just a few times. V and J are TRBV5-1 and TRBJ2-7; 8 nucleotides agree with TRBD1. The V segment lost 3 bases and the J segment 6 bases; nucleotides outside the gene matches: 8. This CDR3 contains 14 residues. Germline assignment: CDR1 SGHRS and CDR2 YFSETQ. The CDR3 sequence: CASSSLDRVGEQYF. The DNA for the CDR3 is TGCGCCAGCAGCTCTCTGGACAGGGTAGGCGAGCAGTACTTC.

The CDR3 protein is CAIRGVGQRASSYGYTF. In DNA, the CDR3 is TGTGCCATCAGGGGGGTGGGACAGCGAGCTTCAAGCTATGGCTACACCTTC. The chain is built from TRBV10-3 and TRBJ1-2; 7 bases line up with TRBD1. Looked up from germline, CDR1 is ENHRY and CDR2 is SYGVKD. The CDR3 is 17 residues long. Trimming cost V 6 bases and J 4 bases; bases outside gene matches: 17.

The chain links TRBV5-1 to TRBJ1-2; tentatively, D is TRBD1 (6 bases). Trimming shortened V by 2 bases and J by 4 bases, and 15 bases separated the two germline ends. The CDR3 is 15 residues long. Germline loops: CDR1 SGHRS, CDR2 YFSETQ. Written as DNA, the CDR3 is TGCGCCAGCAGCTTTCGCCCAGGGGATAGCTATGGCTACACCTTC. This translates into CASSFRPGDSYGYTF.

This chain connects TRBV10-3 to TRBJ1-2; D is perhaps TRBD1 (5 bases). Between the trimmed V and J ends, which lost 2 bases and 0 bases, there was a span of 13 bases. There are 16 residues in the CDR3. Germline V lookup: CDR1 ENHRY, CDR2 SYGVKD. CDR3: CAISEEPHRTNYGYTF. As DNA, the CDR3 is TGTGCCATCAGTGAGGAGCCTCACAGGACTAACTATGGCTACACCTTC.

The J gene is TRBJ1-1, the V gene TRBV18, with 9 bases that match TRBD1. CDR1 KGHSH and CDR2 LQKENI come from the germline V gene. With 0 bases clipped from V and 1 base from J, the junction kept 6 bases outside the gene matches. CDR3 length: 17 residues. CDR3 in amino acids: CASSPPGQGGRNTEAFF. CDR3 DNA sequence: TGTGCCAGCTCACCACCGGGACAGGGCGGGCGGAACACTGAAGCTTTCTTT.

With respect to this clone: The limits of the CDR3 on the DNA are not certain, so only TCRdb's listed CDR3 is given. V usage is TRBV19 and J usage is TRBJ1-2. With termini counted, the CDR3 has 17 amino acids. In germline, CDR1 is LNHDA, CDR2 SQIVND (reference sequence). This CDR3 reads CASSISGPGTGGYGYTF.

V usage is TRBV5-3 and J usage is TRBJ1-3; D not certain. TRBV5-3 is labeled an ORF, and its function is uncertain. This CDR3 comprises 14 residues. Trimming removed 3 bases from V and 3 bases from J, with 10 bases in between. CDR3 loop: CARSSNSGGNTIYF. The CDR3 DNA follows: TGTGCCAGAAGCTCCAATTCGGGTGGAAACACCATATATTTT.

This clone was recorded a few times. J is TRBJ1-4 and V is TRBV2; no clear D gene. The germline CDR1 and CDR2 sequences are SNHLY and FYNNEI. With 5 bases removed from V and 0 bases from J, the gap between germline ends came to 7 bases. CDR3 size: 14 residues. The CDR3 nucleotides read TGTGCCAGCAGTAGAACAGCAACTAATGAAAAACTGTTTTTT. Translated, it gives CASSRTATNEKLFF.

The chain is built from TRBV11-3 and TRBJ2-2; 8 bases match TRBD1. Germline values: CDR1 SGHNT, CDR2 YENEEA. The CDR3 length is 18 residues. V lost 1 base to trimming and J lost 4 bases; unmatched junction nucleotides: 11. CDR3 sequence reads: CASSLGRWDRQSTGELFF. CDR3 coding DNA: TGTGCCAGCAGCTTAGGCCGATGGGACAGGCAGTCCACCGGGGAGCTGTTTTTT.

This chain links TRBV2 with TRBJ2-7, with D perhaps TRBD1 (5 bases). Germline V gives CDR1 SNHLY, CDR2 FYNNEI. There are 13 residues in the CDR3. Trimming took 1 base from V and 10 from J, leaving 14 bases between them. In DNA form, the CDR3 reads TGTGCCAGCAGTGAAGAAACCAGGGCGGATCAGTACTTC. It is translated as CASSEETRADQYF.

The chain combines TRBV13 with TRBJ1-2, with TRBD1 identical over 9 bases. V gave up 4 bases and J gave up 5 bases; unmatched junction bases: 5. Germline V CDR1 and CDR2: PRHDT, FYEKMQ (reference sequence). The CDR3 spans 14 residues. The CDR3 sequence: CASSYTGQGYGYTF. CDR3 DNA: TGTGCCAGCAGCTATACGGGACAGGGTTATGGCTACACCTTC.

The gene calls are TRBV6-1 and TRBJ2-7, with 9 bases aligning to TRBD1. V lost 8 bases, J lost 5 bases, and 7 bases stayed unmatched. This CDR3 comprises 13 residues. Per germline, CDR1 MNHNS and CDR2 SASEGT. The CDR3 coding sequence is TGTGCCAGCCAGACAGGGGGTGGGGACGAGCAGTACTTC. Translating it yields CASQTGGGDEQYF.

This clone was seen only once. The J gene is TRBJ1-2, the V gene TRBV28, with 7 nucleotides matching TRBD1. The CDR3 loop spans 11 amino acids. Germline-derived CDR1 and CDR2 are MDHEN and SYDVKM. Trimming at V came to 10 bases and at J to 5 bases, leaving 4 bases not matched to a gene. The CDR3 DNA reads TGTGCCATGTCAGGGGGTTATGGCTACACCTTC. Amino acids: CAMSGGYGYTF.

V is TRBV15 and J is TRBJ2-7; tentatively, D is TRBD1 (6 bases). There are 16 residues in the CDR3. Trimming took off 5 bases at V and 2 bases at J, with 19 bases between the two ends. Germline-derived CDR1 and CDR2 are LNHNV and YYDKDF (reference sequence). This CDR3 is CATSSYVGTTTYEQYF. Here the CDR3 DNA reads TGTGCCACCAGCTCATACGTCGGGACAACTACCTACGAGCAGTACTTC. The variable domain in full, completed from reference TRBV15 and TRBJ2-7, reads DAMVIQNPRYQVTQFGKPVTLSCSQTLNHNVMYWYQQKSSQAPKLLFHYYDKDFNNEADTPDNFQSRRPNTSFCFLDIRSPGLGDTAMYLCATSSYVGTTTYEQYFGPGTRLTVT.

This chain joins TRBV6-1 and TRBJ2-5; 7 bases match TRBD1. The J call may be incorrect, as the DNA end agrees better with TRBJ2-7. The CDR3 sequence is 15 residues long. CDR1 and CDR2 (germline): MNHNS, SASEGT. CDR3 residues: CASREQGFDPYEQYF. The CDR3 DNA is TGTGCCAGCAGGGAACAGGGGTTTGACCCCTACGAGCAGTACTTC.

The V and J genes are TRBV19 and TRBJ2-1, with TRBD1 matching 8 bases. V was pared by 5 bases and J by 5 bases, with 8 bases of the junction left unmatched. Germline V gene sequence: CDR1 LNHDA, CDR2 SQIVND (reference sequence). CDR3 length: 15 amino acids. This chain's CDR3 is CASSDLDRVHNEQFF. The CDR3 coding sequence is TGTGCCAGTAGTGACCTGGACAGGGTCCACAATGAGCAGTTCTTC. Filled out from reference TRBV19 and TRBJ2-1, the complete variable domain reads DGGITQSPKYLFRKEGQNVTLSCEQNLNHDAMYWYRQDPGQGLRLIYYSQIVNDFQKGDIAEGYSVSREKKESFPLTVTSAQKNPTAFYLCASSDLDRVHNEQFFGPGTRLTVL.

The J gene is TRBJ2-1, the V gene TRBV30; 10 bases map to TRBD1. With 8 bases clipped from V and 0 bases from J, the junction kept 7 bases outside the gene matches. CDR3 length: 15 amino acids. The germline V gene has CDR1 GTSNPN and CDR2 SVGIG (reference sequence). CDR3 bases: TGTGCCCGGCGGACAGGGGGGAGCTCCTACAATGAGCAGTTCTTC. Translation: CARRTGGSSYNEQFF. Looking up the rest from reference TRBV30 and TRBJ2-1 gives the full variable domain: SQTIHQWPATLVQPVGSPLSLECTVEGTSNPNLYWYRQAAGRGLQLLFYSVGIGQISSEVPQNLSASRPQDRQFILSSKKLLLSDSGFYLCARRTGGSSYNEQFFGPGTRLTVL.

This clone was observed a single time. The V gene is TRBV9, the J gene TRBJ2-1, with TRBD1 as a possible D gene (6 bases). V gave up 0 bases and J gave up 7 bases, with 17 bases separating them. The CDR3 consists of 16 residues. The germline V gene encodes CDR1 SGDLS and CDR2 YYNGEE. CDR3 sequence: CASSVGGYRVGNEQFF. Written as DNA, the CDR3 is TGTGCCAGCAGCGTAGGGGGGTACAGGGTGGGGAATGAGCAGTTCTTC.

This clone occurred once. The CDR3 sequence: CASSSTVYEQYF. In nucleotides, the CDR3 is TGTGCCAGCAGTTCAACAGTCTACGAGCAGTACTTC. V usage is TRBV27 and J usage is TRBJ2-7; D gene ambiguous. Trimming shortened V by 4 bases and J by 3 bases, and 7 bases separated the two germline ends. Germline V gene lookup returns CDR1 MNHEY and CDR2 SMNVEV (reference sequence). The CDR3 is 12 amino acids.

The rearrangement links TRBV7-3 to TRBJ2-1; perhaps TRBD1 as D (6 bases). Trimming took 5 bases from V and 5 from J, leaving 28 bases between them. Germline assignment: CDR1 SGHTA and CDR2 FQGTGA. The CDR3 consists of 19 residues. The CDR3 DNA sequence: TGTGCCAGCAGCCTCCAACCTACAGGGATGTTAAACAATAACAATGAGCAGTTCTTC. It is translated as CASSLQPTGMLNNNNEQFF.

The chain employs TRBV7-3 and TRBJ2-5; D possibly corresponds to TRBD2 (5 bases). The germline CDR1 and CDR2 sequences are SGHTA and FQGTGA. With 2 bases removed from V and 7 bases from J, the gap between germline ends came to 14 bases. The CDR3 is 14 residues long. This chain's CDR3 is CASSLGSPGGTQYF. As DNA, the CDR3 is TGTGCCAGCAGCTTAGGGAGTCCTGGCGGGACCCAGTACTTC.

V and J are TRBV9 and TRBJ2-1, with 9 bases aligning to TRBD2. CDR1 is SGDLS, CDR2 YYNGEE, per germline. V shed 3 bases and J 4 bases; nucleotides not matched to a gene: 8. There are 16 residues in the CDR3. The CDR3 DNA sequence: TGTGCCAGCAGCGCCAAACCGGGACTAGCATACAATGAGCAGTTCTTC. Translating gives CASSAKPGLAYNEQFF.

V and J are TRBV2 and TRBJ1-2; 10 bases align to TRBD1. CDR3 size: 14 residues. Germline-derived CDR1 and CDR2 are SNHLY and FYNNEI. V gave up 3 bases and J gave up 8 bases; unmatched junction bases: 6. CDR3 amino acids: CASSEDRGVGGYTF. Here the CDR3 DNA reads TGTGCCAGCAGTGAGGACAGGGGGGTTGGCGGCTACACCTTC.

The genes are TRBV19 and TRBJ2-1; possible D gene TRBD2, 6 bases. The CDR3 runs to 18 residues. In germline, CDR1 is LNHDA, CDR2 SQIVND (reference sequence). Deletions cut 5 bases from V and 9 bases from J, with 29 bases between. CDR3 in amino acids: CASSVVGGASEFIGEQFF. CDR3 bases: TGTGCCAGTAGTGTCGTGGGTGGGGCTAGCGAATTCATCGGTGAGCAGTTCTTC.

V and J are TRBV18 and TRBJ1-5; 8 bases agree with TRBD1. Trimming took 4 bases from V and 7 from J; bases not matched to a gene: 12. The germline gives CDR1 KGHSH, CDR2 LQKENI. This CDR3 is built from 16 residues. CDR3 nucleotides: TGTGCCAGCTCACTGGCACAGGGGGGGTCGCGGCAGCCCCAGCATTTT. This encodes CASSLAQGGSRQPQHF.

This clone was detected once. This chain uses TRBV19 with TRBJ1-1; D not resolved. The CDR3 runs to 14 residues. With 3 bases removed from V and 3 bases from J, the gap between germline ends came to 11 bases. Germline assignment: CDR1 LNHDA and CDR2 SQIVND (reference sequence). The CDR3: CASSITSGDTEAFF. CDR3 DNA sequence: TGTGCCAGTAGTATTACTAGTGGAGACACTGAAGCTTTCTTT.

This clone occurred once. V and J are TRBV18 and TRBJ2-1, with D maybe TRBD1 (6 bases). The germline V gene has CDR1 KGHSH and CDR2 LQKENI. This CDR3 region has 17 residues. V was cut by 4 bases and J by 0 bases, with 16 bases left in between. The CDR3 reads CASSRLGQLSSYNEQFF. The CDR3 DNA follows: TGTGCCAGCTCACGCCTTGGACAGCTGAGCTCCTACAATGAGCAGTTCTTC.

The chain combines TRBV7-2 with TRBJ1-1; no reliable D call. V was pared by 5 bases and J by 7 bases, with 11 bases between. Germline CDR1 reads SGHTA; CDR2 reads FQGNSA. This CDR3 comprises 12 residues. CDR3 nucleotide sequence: TGTGCCAGCAGCGGAGCCACACATGAAGCTTTCTTT. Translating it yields CASSGATHEAFF.

CDR3 amino acids: CASSLRGQSGSNEQFF. CDR3 coding DNA: TGTGCCAGCAGCCTGAGGGGGCAGTCAGGGTCCAATGAGCAGTTCTTC. This chain links TRBV9 with TRBJ2-1, with 7 nucleotides matching TRBD1. Looked up from germline, CDR1 is SGDLS and CDR2 is YYNGEE. With V trimmed by 4 bases and J by 6 bases, 13 bases remained unmatched. The CDR3 is 16 residues long.